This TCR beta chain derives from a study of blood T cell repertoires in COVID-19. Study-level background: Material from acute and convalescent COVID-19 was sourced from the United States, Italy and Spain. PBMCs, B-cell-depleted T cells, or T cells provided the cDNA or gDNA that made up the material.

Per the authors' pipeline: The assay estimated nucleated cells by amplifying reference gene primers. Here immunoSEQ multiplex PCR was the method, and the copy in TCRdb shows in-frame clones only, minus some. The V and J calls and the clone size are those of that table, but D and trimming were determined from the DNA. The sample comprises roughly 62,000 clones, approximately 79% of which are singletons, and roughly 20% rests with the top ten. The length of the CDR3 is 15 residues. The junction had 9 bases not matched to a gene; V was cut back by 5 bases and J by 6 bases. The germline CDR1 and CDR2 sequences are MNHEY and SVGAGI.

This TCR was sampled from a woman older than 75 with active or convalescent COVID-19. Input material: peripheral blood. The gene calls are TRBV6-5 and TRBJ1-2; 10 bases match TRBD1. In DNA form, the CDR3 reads TGTGCCAGCAGTCCTTCCGGGACAGGGGATGATGGCTACACCTTC. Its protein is CASSPSGTGDDGYTF.